This T cell receptor beta chain was documented in a study of beta chain features in type 1 diabetes (dated by TCRdb to 2016 to 2019). Regarding the study in general: Mean age, gender distribution, total cell number and subset yield were not different between patients and healthy donors. A total of under 120,000,000 sorted cells were examined across all samples, and RNA yield correlated strongly with the number of cells per subset. The study compared TCRB repertoires of sorted circulating CD4+ T cell subsets between recently diagnosed type 1 diabetes patients and matched healthy donors. Whereas all 30 or so donors provided naive and central memory subsets, regulatory and stem cell-like memory subsets were isolated from just 8 patients and roughly eight healthy donors. Overall study results and their limits: Sequencing cDNA rather than genomic DNA could over-represent highly expressing activated cells, although activation and CD3 levels did not differ between groups. At VDJ recombination sites, type 1 diabetes patients had fewer insertions and more deleted nucleotides, which implies abnormalities in thymic rearrangement. Naive, central memory and regulatory TCRB repertoires appeared to be more similar among patients than among healthy donors. Type 1 diabetes patients showed a moderate but significant shortening of TCRB CDR3 length in all four CD4+ subsets. Shorter templates might have been favored by PCR, but patient and control samples were amplified and corrected together, so both groups would have been affected equally by any skew. HLA sub-analyses involved small numbers of individuals, so any influence of HLA type on TCRB rearrangement remained unresolved.

The entire amount of isolated RNA was reverse transcribed using the High Capacity cDNA Reverse Transcription Kit, so the sequenced TCRB transcripts were expressed ones. Deep immunoSEQ sequencing was performed on naive, central memory and regulatory T cell samples, with an average of roughly 3.5 million total reads per sample. Sorted cells were lysed in RLT buffer, and RNA was extracted using DNase-treated RNeasy Micro or Mini kits according to cell number. Each cell subset was processed separately to prevent cross-contamination, with patient and healthy donor samples processed together. The immunoSEQ multiplex PCR was used to amplify TCRB sequences from cDNA, yielding 87-bp fragments that span the CDR3 region. Sequencing of the amplicons was performed on the Illumina HiSeq platform. The paper's data handling went like this. PCR bias was computationally corrected using synthetic template baselines, reads within Hamming distance 2 were collapsed, and singletons that could not be merged were discarded. Reads were aligned against IMGT so that V, D and J genes, CDR3 length and insertions or deletions at six rearrangement sites could be assigned. Within each subset, clonotype counts were normalized to sorted cell number, after which true diversity and Gini coefficients were computed with the tcR R package. The overlap coefficient, calculated on TCRB nucleotide sequences, was used to measure repertoire sharing. As a proxy for the pre-selection repertoire, out-of-frame TCRB sequences from naive cells were analyzed. TCRdb holds this immuneACCESS table with in-frame rearrangements only. Some clones are missing; in checked studies, unresolved V genes explain under half, and the rest has no known cause. From that table come the V and J calls and clone size; the DNA was used to work out D and trimming. The sample has 200,000 to 300,000 clones on record, approximately 20% of them singletons. Together, the top ten hold less than 0.03% of the sample.

This clone was observed a few times. Its antigen is not yet known. Per-base qualities were not stored, and no clone one base away is much larger. As encoded in the germline V gene (reference sequence), CDR1 is SEHNR while CDR2 is FQNEAQ. The CDR3 spans 15 residues, from the cysteine through the phenylalanine. Left in the record is the CDR3 DNA by itself, 45 bases read in frame from the first base. Trimming takes 4 bases from V and 4 bases from J, and the germline ends sit 17 bases apart. A single peripheral blood draw of approximately 100 mL on average was collected from each donor into heparinised tubes. Using a panel that included CD45RO, CCR7, CD25, CD127, CD95 and CD27, naive, central memory, regulatory and stem cell-like memory CD4+ T cells were sorted on a BD FACSAria II. All sorted populations exceeded 95% purity. PBMCs were isolated immediately by Lymphoprep density gradient centrifugation and stained directly without culture. So that batch effects would be minimized, each experiment stained and sorted samples in pairs, pairing one healthy donor with one patient.

The source of this sequence is a woman aged 40 to 49 with type 1 diabetes. Sequencing was done on a sample of naive CD4+ T cells from blood. The cell subset or site label, read with the paper, signifies: true naive CD4+ T cells. The V and J segments used are TRBV7-9 and TRBJ2-7, and possibly TRBD1, on 6 matching bases. This receptor carries the CDR3 CASSSRGLQGYEQYF. The DNA sequence is TGTGCCAGCAGCTCTAGAGGCTTACAGGGTTACGAGCAGTACTTC.